This T cell receptor (beta chain) is from a study of cytomegalovirus exposure and HLA in healthy donors (TCRdb year 2017). About the investigation overall: In an earlier analysis of some 550 of the donors, 276 Gb of sequence data and 90 million to 130 million unique TCR beta sequences from 150 million to 200 million T cells were reported. The study was designed to test whether signatures of past pathogen exposure could be identified by cataloging public T cell receptors. A later genetic analysis used genome-wide SNP genotypes for about 65% of the roughly 670 donors, treating that subset as a discovery cohort. Donor age, sex, ethnicity and CMV serostatus were compiled alongside the repertoire data. All discovery cohort repertoires had been generated on a single sequencing platform. Using immunosequencing, the study profiled T cell repertoires from about 650 subjects and related those repertoires to cytomegalovirus serostatus. To study patterns of TCR occurrence, a later analysis re-analyzed previously published TCR beta repertoires from hundreds of donors and added high-resolution HLA genotyping. Of the roughly 430 genotyped donors, approximately 82% fell in the genetic ancestry cluster associated with self-reported Caucasian donors. In an earlier analysis of about 590 of the donors, high-throughput TCR beta sequencing was used to judge whether each TCR beta V gene segment behaved as functional or pseudogenic. Roughly 5 DR-DQ haplotypes were handled as single units for association and clustering because linkage in the cohort was strong. Among a few hundred genotyped donors of the cohort, an average of about 240,000 unique TCR beta nucleotide sequences were sequenced per donor, around 20% of them non-productive. To predict cytomegalovirus infection status, the study brought together high-throughput TCR immunosequencing, statistical association of individual TCRs with disease status, and machine learning. In addition to the first cohort of 666 subjects, a separate validation cohort of approximately 130 different subjects was used. The number of donors typed differed by locus, with roughly 620-630 for A, B, C, DRB1 and DQB1, roughly 520 for DQA1, about 610 for DPA1, and about 450 for DPB1. In the later analysis, no new phenotypic data were used to find candidate immune exposures; instead, reliance was placed on TCR beta sequences and their occurrence across donors. HLA typing covered class I and class II loci at four-digit resolution. Roughly 300 gigabases of sequencing data and around 85 million unique TCR sequences made up an early release that covered roughly 670 HLA-typed donors. Broad study findings and their caveats: At a false discovery rate of 0.05, a later analysis linked about 17,000 TCR beta sequences to specific HLA alleles. A later analysis found that TCR association rates varied across HLA loci, with DRB1 alleles showing the most associated TCRs and HLA-C alleles the fewest. In an earlier analysis of under 600 of the donors, most TCR beta V segments were observed in productive rearrangements about 90% or about 30% of the time, broadly matching IMGT annotations. A cluster of highly shared sequence variants was judged likely to represent a technical artifact of the sequencing pipeline. Most TCR sequences were observed very rarely across donors, whereas some public TCRs were present in many individuals. In the study, approximately 160 TCR beta chains were listed as associated with cytomegalovirus. It was suggested by the authors that the approach could potentially be generalized to other disease states and immunological phenotypes. Because some donors lacked HLA typing at each locus, the association tests relied only on the typed subset. V-gene and J-gene trimming of TCR beta chains was associated with a missense DCLRE1C variant in a later genetic analysis, and the association was replicated in an independent cohort. According to a later genetic analysis, donors in an Asian-associated ancestry cluster had fewer N-insertions in productive TCRs than the roughly 670-donor mean. A further reported finding was that TCR beta sequences accurately predicted the HLA-A and HLA-B alleles for most subjects in the first cohort. When HLA alleles, especially DR and DQ, strongly co-occurred, TCR associations were difficult to assign to individual alleles. A few of the identified cytomegalovirus-associated TCR beta chains were confirmed in vitro to be specific for cytomegalovirus antigens. Roughly uniform sequencing depth across donors was assumed in presence/absence analyses, although this assumption may not hold. A later analysis found that most CMV-associated TCR beta chains appeared HLA-restricted, with HLA associations seemingly driven largely by CMV exposure. Cytomegalovirus status was reported to be diagnosed by the classifier with high specificity and sensitivity in both the original and validation cohorts. Some IMGT-functional V segments, including TRBV6-2 and TRBV6-3, could not be distinguished by the 87-base-pair reads and were therefore excluded. This cohort had only TCR beta chains sequenced, and the lack of alpha or paired-chain data limited which features could be detected. The only immune exposure information available for the cohort was CMV serostatus. In a later analysis, HLA-associated TCR beta chains were found to be more clonally expanded and to have lower generation probabilities than equally common non-associated chains. Because counts were too low, about 15 rarely observed V segments, including chromosome 9 orphons, were left out of the earlier analysis of approximately 580 of the donors. A later analysis reported that several top co-occurrence clusters appeared linked to parvovirus B19, influenza, CMV and Epstein-Barr virus. Linkage disequilibrium might explain the correlated functional status among segregating V segments, but an unknown experimental factor could not be excluded.

Points on this clone: Its antigen is unknown. The input lacks base qualities; no much larger clone sits a single base away.

The germline V gene (reference sequence) sets CDR1 to MNHEY and CDR2 to SMNVEV. The cysteine opens and the phenylalanine closes a CDR3 of 14 amino acids. Here the CDR3 DNA is all that survives: 42 bases in frame from base 1. Relative to germline, V is 6 bases shorter and J is 1 base shorter, with 12 bases between their ends. The library relied on the immunoSEQ multiplex PCR assay. For the multiplex PCR, a mixture combining 60 forward primers for TCR Vbeta segments and 13 reverse primers for TCR Jbeta segments was used. The CDR3 region of rearranged TCR beta genes was amplified from genomic DNA by a multiplex PCR assay. The amplified TCR beta libraries were sequenced on the Illumina HiSeq System as 87-base-pair reads. In the original analysis: In a later analysis, around 80 million unique TCR beta chains were counted across the roughly 610 repertoires, and roughly 11 million of these chains were shared by at least two donors. Raw reads were error-corrected and collapsed into unique sequences by a nearest-neighbor algorithm in which closely related sequences were merged to remove PCR and sequencing errors. To assign V, D and J gene segments, CDR3 sequences were aligned to IMGT reference sequences. For a sequence to be retained, a match of at least six nucleotides to both a V gene segment and a J gene segment was required. A rearrangement was called productive if the CDR3 had no stop codons and remained in frame with V and J, and every other rearrangement was called non-productive. CDR3 was defined according to IMGT convention as the region running from the second conserved V-encoded cysteine to the conserved J-encoded phenylalanine. The earlier analysis of 587 of the donors excluded any sequence lacking an unambiguous match to a single V gene segment. In an earlier analysis of more than 500 of the donors, a V segment was called functional when productive rearrangements were above 56.7%, and segregating when the standard deviation between donors exceeded 5%. A statistical classification framework was built for diagnosing cytomegalovirus status from the catalog of TCR beta chain sequences. In a later analysis, V and J genes were assigned by comparing TCR nucleotide sequences against IMGT/GENE-DB human TR gene sequences. In a later analysis, CDR3 sequences and most-parsimonious VDJ recombination scenarios were assigned using the TCRdist pipeline. A later analysis defined each TCR beta chain by its CDR3 amino acid sequence plus V-gene family, and excluded reads lacking a unique V-gene family. To address suspected cross-contamination and a sequencing artifact, a later analysis removed over 500 highly shared, low-generation-probability nucleotide sequences. For each public chain, a later analysis derived a clonal expansion index from normalized ranks of inferred template counts within each repertoire. In a later analysis, generation probabilities were computed with a VDJ recombination model fitted to out-of-frame rearrangements, and the resulting probabilities were checked against IGoR. In a later analysis, hypergeometric tests were used to score TCR-TCR, TCR-HLA and TCR-CMV co-occurrence, with a repertoire-size bias correction applied to TCR pairs. A later analysis estimated false discovery rates by permuting HLA or CMV assignments 20 times. In a later analysis, co-occurring TCRs were grouped using DBSCAN, and TCRdist sequence similarity was added for clustering within HLA-allele-positive subsets. Repertoires with fewer than 30,000 or more than 120,000 public chains were left out of co-occurrence clustering, as were five repertoires with anomalous nucleotide sharing. The table comes from immuneACCESS by way of TCRdb, which keeps in-frame sequences with V and J called. Part of the clones is missing from these tables; in studies checked, under half for an unresolved V gene and the rest for unknown reasons. V, J and clone size were drawn from that table, and D and trimming were deduced from the DNA. The sample table records some 170,000 clones; approximately 78% of these occur just once. The ten most abundant clones make up about 2.5% of the sample.

The cohort comprised 670 or so healthy bone marrow donors. Cohort members were all nominally healthy when sampled, although unrecorded immune exposures were likely present. CMV serostatus was positive for roughly 290 and negative for 352 of the 666 cohort members, and was not recorded for this donor. A peripheral blood sample was collected from each donor, and TCR beta sequencing was performed on peripheral blood mononuclear cells. The Qiagen DNeasy Blood Extraction Kit was used to extract genomic DNA from the blood cell samples. The sample was PBMCs. The sequence was collected from a human donor in good health. Recombination connected TRBV27 to TRBJ1-1, with the D gene uncertain. The CDR3 loop reads CASSLRGPNTEAFF. The DNA sequence is given as TGTGCCAGCAGCCTCCGCGGCCCGAACACTGAAGCTTTCTTT.